The entry that follows covers one T cell receptor beta chain sequence. Methods used by the authors: It was from reference gene primer amplification that nucleated cell counts were estimated. Sequencing used immunoSEQ multiplex PCR; TCRdb keeps in-frame clones, though not all of them. The V and J calls and clone size were taken over from that table, and D and trimming were inferred from the DNA. The table lists approximately 60,000 clones, around 86% of them singletons. The data were taken from a study of blood T cell repertoires in COVID-19. Study information: Acute-phase and convalescent COVID-19 samples originated in the United States, Italy and Spain. Sources were T cells, B-cell-depleted T cells, or PBMCs; the material itself was cDNA or gDNA.

V lost 4 bases to trimming and J lost 3 bases; unmatched junction nucleotides: 16. The CDR3 covers 18 residues. Looked up from germline, CDR1 is SGHRS and CDR2 is YFSETQ. The TCR sequence derives from a man between 50 and 59 years old with active COVID-19. Sequenced material: peripheral blood. This chain connects TRBV5-1 to TRBJ2-3, with 8 bases identical to TRBD2. CDR3 protein: CASSLGGGLIGPTDTQYF. The CDR3 nucleotides read TGCGCCAGCAGCCTGGGCGGGGGGCTCATCGGACCTACAGATACGCAGTATTTT.